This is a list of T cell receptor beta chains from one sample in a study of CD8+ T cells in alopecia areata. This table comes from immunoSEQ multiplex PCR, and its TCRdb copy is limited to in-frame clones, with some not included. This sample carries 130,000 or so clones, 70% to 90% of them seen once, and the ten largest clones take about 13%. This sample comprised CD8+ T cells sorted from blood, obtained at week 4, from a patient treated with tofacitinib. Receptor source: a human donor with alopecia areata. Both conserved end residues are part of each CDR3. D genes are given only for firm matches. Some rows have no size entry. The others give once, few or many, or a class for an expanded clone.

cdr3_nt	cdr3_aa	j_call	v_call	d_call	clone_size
TGCAGCGTTGTCTCGGAGGGGCGCATTGATGGCTACACCTTC	CSVVSEGRIDGYTF	TRBJ1-2	TRBV29-1	NA	NA
TGTGCCAGCAGCTTAGCCGGGAACTATGGCTACACCTTC	CASSLAGNYGYTF	TRBJ1-2	TRBV7-9	NA	NA
TGTGCCAGCAGTTTAAGGACAGAATTTGAAGCTTTCTTT	CASSLRTEFEAFF	TRBJ1-1	TRBV27	NA	NA
TGTGCCAGCAGCTCCGGGACAGCCTTATCTGGGGCCAACGTCCTGACTTTC	CASSSGTALSGANVLTF	TRBJ2-6	TRBV7-9	TRBD1	NA
TGTGCCAGCACCCACTTACATGGTGTCACCGGGGAGCTGTTTTTT	CASTHLHGVTGELFF	TRBJ2-2	TRBV13	NA	NA
TGTGCCAGCAGTTCCTGGGAGGGCAGCTATGGCTACACCTTC	CASSSWEGSYGYTF	TRBJ1-2	TRBV6-5	NA	NA
TGTGCCAGCAGCTCACAGCCCTACGAGCAGTACTTC	CASSSQPYEQYF	TRBJ2-7	TRBV7-9	NA	NA
TGCAGCGTTTTAGCCGGGAAACAAGAGACCCAGTACTTC	CSVLAGKQETQYF	TRBJ2-5	TRBV29-1	NA	NA
TGTGCCAGCAGCAAACTCGGGACCCTTCGCCCCAATGAGCAGTTCTTC	CASSKLGTLRPNEQFF	TRBJ2-1	TRBV21-1	NA	medium-sized
TGCAGCGTTAGCCAGCAGTTCTTC	CSVSQQFF	TRBJ2-1	TRBV29-1	NA	NA
TGCAGCGTTGAAGATCTAAGGCGGCAGTCTGGGGCCAACGTCCTGACTTTC	CSVEDLRRQSGANVLTF	TRBJ2-6	TRBV29-1	NA	few
TGCAGTTCTCCTGGGGCATATAGCAATCAGCCCCAGCATTTT	CSSPGAYSNQPQHF	TRBJ1-5	TRBV29-1	NA	NA
TGCAGCGTCTTACAGGGGGCAGACGAAAAACTGTTTTTT	CSVLQGADEKLFF	TRBJ1-4	TRBV29-1	TRBD1	NA
TGTGCCAGCAGCAACCAGGGGGCAAGAGATACGCAGTATTTT	CASSNQGARDTQYF	TRBJ2-3	TRBV21-1	NA	NA
TGTGCCAGCAGTTACTCGGGCAGAATTAGCTCCTACGAGCAGTACTTC	CASSYSGRISSYEQYF	TRBJ2-7	TRBV6-5	NA	NA
TGTGCCAGCAGCGTAGGTCCTAGCGGGGGATTCACCGGGGAGCTGTTTTTT	CASSVGPSGGFTGELFF	TRBJ2-2	TRBV9	TRBD2	NA
TGCGCCAGCAGGGACGGGACAGGTTCCTACGAGCAGTACTTC	CASRDGTGSYEQYF	TRBJ2-7	TRBV5-1	TRBD1	NA
TGTGCCAGCAGCGGGGATCCTTTACGAGAGCAGTACTTC	CASSGDPLREQYF	TRBJ2-7	TRBV6-1	NA	few
TGTGCCAGCAGTTTTTCGGGGGTACATCAGCCCCAGCATTTT	CASSFSGVHQPQHF	TRBJ1-5	TRBV28	NA	NA
TGTGCCAGCAGCTTGGACCGGGGACAGAACACTGAAGCTTTCTTT	CASSLDRGQNTEAFF	TRBJ1-1	TRBV5-6	NA	NA
TGTGCCAGCAGTTCCTGGACAGATAGCAATCAGCCCCAGCATTTT	CASSSWTDSNQPQHF	TRBJ1-5	TRBV27	NA	NA
TGTGCCTGGAGCCTATCTGGGACCGGATGGGCCGGGGAGCTGTTTTTT	CAWSLSGTGWAGELFF	TRBJ2-2	TRBV30	NA	NA
TGTGCCAGTAGTATAGATGCAGGCTCCTACGAGCAGTACTTC	CASSIDAGSYEQYF	TRBJ2-7	TRBV19	NA	once
TGTGCCACCCCAAGAGAAGCGGGAGACCACGAGCAGTACTTC	CATPREAGDHEQYF	TRBJ2-7	TRBV5-6	TRBD2	NA
TGTGCCAGCACCGAGAGACAGGGATATAACTATGGCTACACCTTC	CASTERQGYNYGYTF	TRBJ1-2	TRBV27	TRBD1	NA
TGCGCCAGCAGCTTGGCCGGGACCAGCGAGCAGTACTTC	CASSLAGTSEQYF	TRBJ2-7	TRBV5-1	NA	NA
TGTGCCAGCAGCGAAAACCCGGGACAAGTTAATGAAAAACTGTTTTTT	CASSENPGQVNEKLFF	TRBJ1-4	TRBV13	NA	NA
TGTGCCAGCAGTTACGGACTGATCAGCTCTGGAAACACCATATATTTT	CASSYGLISSGNTIYF	TRBJ1-3	TRBV6-5	NA	NA
TGTGCCAGCAGCACTCCGGGACTAGCGGGTTCAGGAGATACACAGTATTTT	CASSTPGLAGSGDTQYF	TRBJ2-3	TRBV2	TRBD2	NA
TGTGCCAGCAGCTTCGGTGATCCCCGCGGGAATGGCTACACCTTC	CASSFGDPRGNGYTF	TRBJ1-2	TRBV7-3	NA	NA
TGCAGCGTCGCGGACGGCCTCTACAATGAGCAGTTCTTC	CSVADGLYNEQFF	TRBJ2-1	TRBV29-1	NA	few
TGCAGCGTTGAAGATCCGGGCAGGGGGCGCGAGCAGTACTTC	CSVEDPGRGREQYF	TRBJ2-7	TRBV29-1	TRBD1	NA
TGTGCCAGCAGCCCAAGCAGCGAGCAGTACTTC	CASSPSSEQYF	TRBJ2-7	TRBV7-9	NA	NA